This TCR beta chain was sequenced for a study of regulatory T cells in long-lasting Graves disease. According to the study, TCR beta libraries were built with iRepertoire HTBI primers and CDR3-region Arm-PCR. TCRdb reprocessed the multiplex PCR reads with MiXCR, giving one entry per CDR3 protein. The sample holds 350,000 to 450,000 distinct CDR3 sequences; around 14% are singletons and the top ten take over 15%. Time point defined: newly diagnosed GD, antithyroid drugs for less than 3 months. PBMCs were the source of the RNA used for TCR sequencing. Germline assignment: CDR1 DFQATT and CDR2 SNEGSKA (reference sequence). Trimming pared 3 bases from V and 3 bases from J, leaving 15 bases between. The CDR3 loop spans 15 amino acids. The same sample was also studied in work on T cells in Graves' hyperthyroidism and ophthalmopathy.

V is TRBV20-1 and J is TRBJ2-1, with unresolved D. This receptor was taken from a woman in her thirties with Graves disease. The sample consisted of peripheral blood mononuclear cells (PBMCs), taken at new diagnosis, from a patient treated with antithyroid drugs. CDR3: CSASYGGTHYNEQFF. The CDR3 DNA reads TGCAGTGCTAGCTATGGCGGAACGCACTACAATGAGCAGTTCTTC.